This TCR beta chain emerged from a study of blood T cell repertoires in COVID-19. Across the whole study: Sites in the United States, Italy and Spain provided acute and convalescent COVID-19 samples. The analysed material was cDNA or gDNA that came from T cells, B-cell-depleted T cells, or PBMCs.

Losses at the gene ends were 2 bases for V and 8 bases for J; bases not matched to a gene: 8. There are 15 residues in the CDR3. The germline V gene has CDR1 ENHRY and CDR2 SYGVKD. Original analysis: Estimation of nucleated cell counts was performed using reference gene primer amplification. Generated by immunoSEQ multiplex PCR, the TCRdb table keeps only in-frame clones and is missing some. Clone size and the V and J calls come from that table; the DNA yielded D and trimming. The sample lists under 30,000 clones, about 90% occurring once. The chain uses TRBV10-3 and TRBJ2-1; 8 bases align to TRBD1. This receptor was identified in a middle-aged man with active COVID-19. Sequencing was carried out using peripheral blood. The CDR3 region is CAISEPTTGAHEQFF. The CDR3 bases are TGTGCCATCAGTGAGCCGACGACAGGGGCTCATGAGCAGTTCTTC.